This T cell receptor beta chain was recovered during a study of Ad26.COV2.S vaccination and SARS-CoV-2 variants. Trimming removed 3 bases at V and 9 bases at J, with 21 bases between. The CDR3 runs 15 residues. Germline V gene sequence: CDR1 SEHNR, CDR2 FQNEAQ (reference sequence). The treatment: approximately 18 received Ad26.COV2.S at low or high dose, single or two shots; five or six received placebo; per-sample allocation not given. Sampling was performed 63 days after the first vaccine or placebo injection. The assay was immunoSEQ multiplex PCR, and TCRdb's table has in-frame clones only and misses some. The table includes a few hundred thousand clones, about four fifths detected once.

The chain joins TRBV7-9 to TRBJ2-7; D remains ambiguous. The sample in question was peripheral blood, obtained in a trial of Ad26.COV2.S vaccine versus placebo. The TCR comes from a person aged 18-65 years who received the Ad26.COV2.S COVID-19 vaccine or a placebo. CDR3 sequence: CASSFGDHRLETQYF. In nucleotides, the CDR3 is TGTGCCAGCAGCTTCGGTGATCATCGGCTCGAGACGCAGTACTTC.